This TCR beta chain was identified in a study of blood T cells in healthy people across ages. Primers used in a second PCR of about 6 to 11 cycles were a sample-barcoded 5' primer and a J-beta primer mix. One entry per CDR3 protein results from TCRdb running MiXCR on the 5' RACE reads. The data show just under 900,000 distinct CDR3 sequences, more than 25% seen once. Unmatched junction bases numbered 8, after V lost 5 bases and J lost 1 base. Germline loops: CDR1 SEHNR, CDR2 FQNEAQ (reference sequence). The CDR3 has 17 amino acids. Study results and caveats: There was a strong correlation between TCR beta diversity and naive T cell percentage.

Details on this clonotype: Its antigen remains unidentified.

The rearrangement links TRBV7-9 to TRBJ2-1; TRBD1 aligns across 10 bases. The clonotype comes from a woman of 80 years or more in good health. The sample was blood. Here the CDR3 DNA reads TGTGCCAGCAGCCCCTCGACAGGGGGCATGTCCTACAATGAGCAGTTCTTC. Protein sequence: CASSPSTGGMSYNEQFF.